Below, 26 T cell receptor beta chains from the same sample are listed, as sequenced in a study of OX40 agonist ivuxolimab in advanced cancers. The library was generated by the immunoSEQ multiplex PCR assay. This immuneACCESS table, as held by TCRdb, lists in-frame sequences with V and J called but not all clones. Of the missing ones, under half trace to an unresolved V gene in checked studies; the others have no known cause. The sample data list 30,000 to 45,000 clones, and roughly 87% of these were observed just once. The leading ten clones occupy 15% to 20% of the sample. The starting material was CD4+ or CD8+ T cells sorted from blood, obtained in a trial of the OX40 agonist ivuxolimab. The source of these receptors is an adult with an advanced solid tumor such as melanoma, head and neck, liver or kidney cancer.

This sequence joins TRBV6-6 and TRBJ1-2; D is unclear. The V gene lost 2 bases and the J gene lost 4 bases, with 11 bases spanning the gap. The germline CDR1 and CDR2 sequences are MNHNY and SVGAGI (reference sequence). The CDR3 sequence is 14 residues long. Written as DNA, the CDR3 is TGTGCCAGCAGTTACGATTCAGAGACCTATGGCTACACCTTC. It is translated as CASSYDSETYGYTF.

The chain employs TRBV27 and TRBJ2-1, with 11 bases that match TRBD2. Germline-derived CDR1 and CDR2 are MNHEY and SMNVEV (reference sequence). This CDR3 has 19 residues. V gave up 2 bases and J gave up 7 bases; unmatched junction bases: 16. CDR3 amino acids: CASSLSVKIAGGAGNEQFF. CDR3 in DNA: TGTGCCAGCAGTTTAAGTGTGAAGATAGCGGGGGGGGCGGGGAATGAGCAGTTCTTC.

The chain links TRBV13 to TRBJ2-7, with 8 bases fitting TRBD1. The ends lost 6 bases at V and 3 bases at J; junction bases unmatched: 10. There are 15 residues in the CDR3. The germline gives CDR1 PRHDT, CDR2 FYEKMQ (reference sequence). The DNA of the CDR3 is TGTGCCAGCAGACAAGTGACAGGGGTAAACTACGAGCAGTACTTC. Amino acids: CASRQVTGVNYEQYF.

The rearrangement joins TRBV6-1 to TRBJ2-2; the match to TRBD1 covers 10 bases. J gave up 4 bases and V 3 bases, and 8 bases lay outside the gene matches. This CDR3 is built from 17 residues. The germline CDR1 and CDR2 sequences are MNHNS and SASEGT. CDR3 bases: TGTGCCAGCAGTGACCTTGTGGGGGACAGGGGCACCGGGGAGCTGTTTTTT. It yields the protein CASSDLVGDRGTGELFF.

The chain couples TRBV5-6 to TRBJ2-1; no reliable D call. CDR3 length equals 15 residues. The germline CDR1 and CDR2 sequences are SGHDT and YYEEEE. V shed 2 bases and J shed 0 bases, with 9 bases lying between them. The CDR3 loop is CASSFWVSSYNEQFF. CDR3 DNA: TGTGCCAGCAGCTTTTGGGTGAGCTCCTACAATGAGCAGTTCTTC.

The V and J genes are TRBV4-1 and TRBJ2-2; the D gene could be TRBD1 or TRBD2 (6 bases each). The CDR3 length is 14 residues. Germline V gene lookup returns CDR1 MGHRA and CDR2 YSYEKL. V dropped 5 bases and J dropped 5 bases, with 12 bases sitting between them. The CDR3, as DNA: TGCGCCAGCAGCGCTACAGGGAGGACCGGGGAGCTGTTTTTT. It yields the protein CASSATGRTGELFF.

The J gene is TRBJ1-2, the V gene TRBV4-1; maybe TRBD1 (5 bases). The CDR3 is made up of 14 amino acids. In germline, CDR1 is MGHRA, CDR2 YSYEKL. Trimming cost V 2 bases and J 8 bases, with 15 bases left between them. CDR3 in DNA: TGCGCCAGCAGCCAAAATTCGGGGGGACGAGGCTACACCTTC. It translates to CASSQNSGGRGYTF.

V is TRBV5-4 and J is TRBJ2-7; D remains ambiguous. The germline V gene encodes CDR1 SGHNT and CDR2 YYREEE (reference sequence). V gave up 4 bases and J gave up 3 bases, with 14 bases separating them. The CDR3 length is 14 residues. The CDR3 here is CASSPRPENYEQYF. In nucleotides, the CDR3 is TGTGCCAGCAGCCCACGTCCTGAAAACTACGAGCAGTACTTC. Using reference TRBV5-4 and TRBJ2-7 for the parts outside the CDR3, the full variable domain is ETGVTQSPTHLIKTRGQQVTLRCSSQSGHNTVSWYQQALGQGPQFIFQYYREEENGRGNFPPRFSGLQFPNYSSELNVNALELDDSALYLCASSPRPENYEQYFGPGTRLTVT.

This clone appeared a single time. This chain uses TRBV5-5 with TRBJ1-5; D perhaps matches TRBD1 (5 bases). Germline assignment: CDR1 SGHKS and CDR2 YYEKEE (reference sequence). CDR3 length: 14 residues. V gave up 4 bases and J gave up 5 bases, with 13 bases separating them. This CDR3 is CASSQADKDQPQHF. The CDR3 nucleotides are TGTGCCAGCAGCCAAGCGGACAAGGATCAGCCCCAGCATTTT. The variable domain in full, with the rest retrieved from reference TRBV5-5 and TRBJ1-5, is DAGVTQSPTHLIKTRGQQVTLRCSPISGHKSVSWYQQVLGQGPQFIFQYYEKEERGRGNFPDRFSARQFPNYSSELNVNALLLGDSALYLCASSQADKDQPQHFGDGTRLSIL.

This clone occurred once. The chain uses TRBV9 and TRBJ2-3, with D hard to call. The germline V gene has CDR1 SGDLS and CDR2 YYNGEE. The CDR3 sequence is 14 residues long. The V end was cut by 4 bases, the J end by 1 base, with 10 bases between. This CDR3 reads CASSTSKGTDTQYF. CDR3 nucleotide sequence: TGTGCCAGCAGCACCTCCAAGGGCACAGATACGCAGTATTTT.

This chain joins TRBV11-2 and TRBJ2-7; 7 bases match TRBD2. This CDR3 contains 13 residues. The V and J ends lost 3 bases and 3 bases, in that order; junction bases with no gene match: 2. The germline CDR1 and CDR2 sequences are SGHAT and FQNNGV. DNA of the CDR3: TGTGCCAGCAGCTTCGGGGGGTACTACGAGCAGTACTTC. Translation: CASSFGGYYEQYF. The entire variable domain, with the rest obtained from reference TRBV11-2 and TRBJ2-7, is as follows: EAGVAQSPRYKIIEKRQSVAFWCNPISGHATLYWYQQILGQGPKLLIQFQNNGVVDDSQLPKDRFSAERLKGVDSTLKIQPAKLEDSAVYLCASSFGGYYEQYFGPGTRLTVT.

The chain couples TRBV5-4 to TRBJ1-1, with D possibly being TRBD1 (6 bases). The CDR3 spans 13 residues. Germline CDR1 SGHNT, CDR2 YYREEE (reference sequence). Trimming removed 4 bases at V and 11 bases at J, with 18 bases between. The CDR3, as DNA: TGTGCCAGCAGCCCCGAGAGAGGGGGACATGCTTTCTTT. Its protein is CASSPERGGHAFF.

CDR3 region: CASTAKGSGNEQFF. The CDR3 DNA reads as TGTGCCAGTACTGCTAAGGGTTCGGGGAATGAGCAGTTCTTC. V gene TRBV19 combines with J gene TRBJ2-1; the D gene is possibly TRBD2 (5 bases). The germline V and J ends were trimmed by 7 bases and 7 bases, with 17 bases remaining between them. Germline V gives CDR1 LNHDA, CDR2 SQIVND (reference sequence). The CDR3 loop spans 14 amino acids.

The DNA for the CDR3 is TGTGCCAGCAGCCCACAGGGGGCGCGGCAGCCCCAGCATTTT. It codes for CASSPQGARQPQHF. The J gene is TRBJ1-5, the V gene TRBV5-6, with TRBD1 matching over 9 bases. This CDR3 is built from 14 residues. V was clipped by 4 bases and J by 7 bases; unmatched bases: 6. CDR1 is SGHDT, CDR2 YYEEEE, per germline.

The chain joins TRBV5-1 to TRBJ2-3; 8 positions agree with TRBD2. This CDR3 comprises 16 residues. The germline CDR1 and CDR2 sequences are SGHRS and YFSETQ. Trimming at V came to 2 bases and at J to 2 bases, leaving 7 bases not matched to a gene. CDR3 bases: TGCGCCAGCAGCTTCGCCGGGACTAGGCCCACAGATACGCAGTATTTT. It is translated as CASSFAGTRPTDTQYF.

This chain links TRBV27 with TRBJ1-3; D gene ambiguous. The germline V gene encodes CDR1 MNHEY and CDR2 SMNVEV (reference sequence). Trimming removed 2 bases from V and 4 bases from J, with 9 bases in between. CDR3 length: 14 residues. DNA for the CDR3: TGTGCCAGCAGTTTAGTGGGGTCAGGAAACACCATATATTTT. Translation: CASSLVGSGNTIYF.

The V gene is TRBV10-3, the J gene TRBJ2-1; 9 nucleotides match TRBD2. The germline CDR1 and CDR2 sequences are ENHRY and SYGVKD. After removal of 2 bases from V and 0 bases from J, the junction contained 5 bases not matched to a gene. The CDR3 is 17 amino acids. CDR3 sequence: CAISEQAGGYSYNEQFF. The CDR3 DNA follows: TGTGCCATCAGTGAGCAAGCGGGGGGTTACTCCTACAATGAGCAGTTCTTC.

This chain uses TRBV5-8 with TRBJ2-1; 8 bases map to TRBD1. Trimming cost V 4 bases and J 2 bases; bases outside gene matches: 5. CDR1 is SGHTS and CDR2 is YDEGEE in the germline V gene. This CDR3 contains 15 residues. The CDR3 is CASSSGQGTYNEQFF. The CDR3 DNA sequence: TGTGCCAGCAGCAGCGGACAGGGTACCTACAATGAGCAGTTCTTC.

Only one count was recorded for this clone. The CDR3 nucleotides are TGTGCCAGCAGCCTGTACTCACTAGCGGGGGGGCCCTCCTACGAGCAGTACTTC. Its translation is CASSLYSLAGGPSYEQYF. The chain carries TRBV5-6 and TRBJ2-7; 13 nucleotides match TRBD2. CDR1 SGHDT and CDR2 YYEEEE come from the germline V gene. The CDR3 sequence is 18 residues long. The V gene end was trimmed by 4 bases and the J gene end by 0 bases; junction bases not matched to a gene: 10.

DNA for the CDR3: TGTGCCAGCAGCCCGCGGACAGGCTACGAGCAGTACTTC. It specifies CASSPRTGYEQYF. The chain combines TRBV7-9 with TRBJ2-7; TRBD1 agrees at 7 bases. The CDR3 contains 13 residues. V lost 5 bases and J lost 3; bases outside the gene matches: 4. Germline CDR1 reads SEHNR; CDR2 reads FQNEAQ (reference sequence).

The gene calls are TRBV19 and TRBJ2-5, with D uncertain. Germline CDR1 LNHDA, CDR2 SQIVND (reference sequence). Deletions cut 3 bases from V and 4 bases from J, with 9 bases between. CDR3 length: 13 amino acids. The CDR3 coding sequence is TGTGCCAGTAGTATTCCGACGGGAGAGACCCAGTACTTC. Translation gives CASSIPTGETQYF.

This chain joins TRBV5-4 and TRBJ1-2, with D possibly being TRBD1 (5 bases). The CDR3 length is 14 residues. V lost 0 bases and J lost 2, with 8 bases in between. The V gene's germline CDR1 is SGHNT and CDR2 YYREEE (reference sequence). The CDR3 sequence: CASSLGDSNYGYTF. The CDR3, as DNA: TGTGCCAGCAGCTTGGGGGACTCCAACTATGGCTACACCTTC.

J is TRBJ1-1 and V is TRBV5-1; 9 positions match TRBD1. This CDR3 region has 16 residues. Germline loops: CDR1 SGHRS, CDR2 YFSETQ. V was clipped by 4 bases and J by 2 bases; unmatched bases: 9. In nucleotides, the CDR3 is TGCGCCAGCAGCCTGAGGGGACAGGGAATAAACACTGAAGCTTTCTTT. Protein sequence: CASSLRGQGINTEAFF.

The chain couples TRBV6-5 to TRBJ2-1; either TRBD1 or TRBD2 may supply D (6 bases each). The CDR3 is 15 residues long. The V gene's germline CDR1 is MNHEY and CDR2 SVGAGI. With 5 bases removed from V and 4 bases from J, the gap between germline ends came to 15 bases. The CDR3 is CASSTGGPPYNEQFF. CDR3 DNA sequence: TGTGCCAGCAGTACCGGGGGCCCCCCTTACAATGAGCAGTTCTTC.

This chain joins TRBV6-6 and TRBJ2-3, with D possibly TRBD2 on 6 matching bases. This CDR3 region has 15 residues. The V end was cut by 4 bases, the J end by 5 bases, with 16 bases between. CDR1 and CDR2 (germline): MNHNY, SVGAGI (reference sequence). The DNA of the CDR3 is TGTGCCAGCAGTTTCAGTCCGGGGGTGGGAGATACGCAGTATTTT. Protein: CASSFSPGVGDTQYF.

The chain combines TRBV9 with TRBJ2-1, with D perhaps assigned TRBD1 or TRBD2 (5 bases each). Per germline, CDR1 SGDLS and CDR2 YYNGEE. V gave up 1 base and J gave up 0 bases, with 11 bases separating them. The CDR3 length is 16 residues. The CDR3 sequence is CASSVTGTSSYNEQFF. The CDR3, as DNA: TGTGCCAGCAGCGTAACCGGGACCAGCTCCTACAATGAGCAGTTCTTC.